This is a list of T cell receptor beta chains from one sample in a study of blood T cell repertoires in COVID-19. Sequenced by immunoSEQ multiplex PCR; TCRdb stores in-frame clones only, minus some. This sample has about 40,000 clones, with around 86% found just once. Sequenced: peripheral blood. These TCRs come from a man aged 50-60 years in a cohort sampled during active COVID-19. The CDR3 runs from the conserved cysteine through the conserved F or W. Each record gives: V gene, CDR3 length, J gene, CDR3 protein.

TRBV19	14	TRBJ1-1	CASHVGRGFTEAFF
TRBV11-1	14	TRBJ1-1	CASSPKSGDTEAFF
TRBV9	19	TRBJ2-2	CASSVEGGGTYWNTGELFF
TRBV9	16	TRBJ2-3	CASSDGTADAEDTQYF
TRBV9	13	TRBJ2-5	CASSVGGSETQYF
TRBV5-6	14	TRBJ2-5	CASSFSSGGETQYF
TRBV25-1	13	TRBJ2-7	CASAGQGAYEQYF
TRBV4-1	14	TRBJ2-1	CASSQIQGVNEQFF
TRBV2	16	TRBJ2-1	CASSSPGREGRDEQFF
TRBV24-1	15	TRBJ2-5	CATSQDREEGRDQYF
TRBV6-5	15	TRBJ1-5	CASKLTGASNQPQHF
TRBV11-2	12	TRBJ1-5	CASSGGNQPQHF
TRBV21-1	20	TRBJ2-2	CASTPGKGVSGSVYTGELFF
TRBV3-1/TRBV3-2	15	TRBJ2-5	CASSPWTSGRETQYF
TRBV7-3	15	TRBJ2-2	CASSSGLAGAQELFF
TRBV24-1	12	TRBJ2-3	CATSLGMDTQYF
TRBV27	14	TRBJ2-5	CASSLSIGERAQYF
TRBV3-1/TRBV3-2	16	TRBJ1-4	CASSQTPGHLGEKLFF
TRBV6-6	12	TRBJ1-5	CASREVDQPQHF
TRBV4-3	16	TRBJ2-1	CASSQLTGGIDNEQFF
TRBV29-1	16	TRBJ2-7	CSVLERFTEPPYEQYF
TRBV7-2	14	TRBJ2-1	CASSSTNSGGEQFF
TRBV5-6	15	TRBJ1-2	CASSLGRYKSYGYTF
TRBV5-8	12	TRBJ2-1	CASSYGTNEQFF
TRBV3-1/TRBV3-2	16	TRBJ2-1	CASSQDQGGPYNEQFF
TRBV7-2	14	TRBJ2-1	CASSPGTGGREQFF
TRBV5-1	16	TRBJ2-2	CASSLLREPSTGELFF
TRBV2	15	TRBJ2-1	CASSGLAATYNEQFF
TRBV7-9	12	TRBJ2-3	CASSTDTDTQYF
TRBV10-2	13	TRBJ1-2	CASSTGRGRGYTF
TRBV5-5	17	TRBJ1-3	CASSPSGTAYSGNTIYF
TRBV24-1	16	TRBJ2-2	CATSEPGQGATGELFF
TRBV7-8	13	TRBJ2-7	CASSRAGAYEQYF
TRBV9	17	TRBJ1-4	CASSEDNGQGIGEKLFF
TRBV18	17	TRBJ2-5	CASSPPTSGAYEETQYF
TRBV21-1	16	TRBJ2-7	CASSTTLAGEPYEQYF
TRBV30	15	TRBJ2-1	CAWRRGTSGKYEQFF
TRBV3-1/TRBV3-2	16	TRBJ2-3	CASSQGGGPFTDTQYF
TRBV5-6	13	TRBJ1-1	CASSPRPGSEAFF
TRBV6-5	14	TRBJ1-5	CASSTTGAGQPQHF
TRBV9	14	TRBJ1-2	CASSGTGSNYGYTF
TRBV11-2	14	TRBJ1-2	CASSLGQRNYGYTF
TRBV25-1	14	TRBJ1-3	CASSERGLGNTIYF
TRBV21-1	15	TRBJ2-2	CARTSGRERTGELFF
TRBV5-8	17	TRBJ2-1	CASSRGLAASSYNEQFF
TRBV27	13	TRBJ2-5	CASTRQGQETQYF
TRBV5-4	16	TRBJ2-1	CASSPTTGTTYNEQFF
TRBV4-1	14	TRBJ1-1	CASSQGQENTEAFF
TRBV13	14	TRBJ2-5	CASSLGGTPETQYF
TRBV13	16	TRBJ2-2	CASSLGDRGSAGELFF